This T cell receptor beta chain was documented in a study of cytomegalovirus exposure and HLA in healthy donors. As concerns this clone: Its antigen is not identified.

CDR3 length equals 18 residues. Germline CDR1 and CDR2: LNHNV and YYDKDF (reference sequence). V lost 0 bases, J lost 2 bases, and 9 bases stayed unmatched. Vbeta (60) and Jbeta (13) primers were used in the PCR. Profiling relied on immunoSEQ multiplex PCR, and the TCRdb table lists in-frame clones only, not all of them. The data show about 57,000 clones, more than 70% seen once. Study observations and caveats: A link between a missense DCLRE1C variant and TCR beta V- and J-gene trimming emerged from a later analysis. A later analysis reportedly found that, within productive TCRs, an Asian-associated ancestry cluster had fewer N-insertions than the mean observed across the roughly 700 donors. It was shown in a later analysis that HLA-associated TCR beta chains were more clonally expanded than other, equally common chains.

This chain links TRBV15 with TRBJ2-3; 9 bases match TRBD2. Sequenced: PBMCs. The TCR originated in a man in his thirties or forties in good health and CMV-seropositive. The CDR3 sequence: CATSRDRRLAEVTDTQYF. The CDR3, as DNA: TGTGCCACCAGCAGAGATCGGAGACTAGCGGAAGTCACAGATACGCAGTATTTT. Supplemented by reference TRBV15 and TRBJ2-3, the full variable domain reads DAMVIQNPRYQVTQFGKPVTLSCSQTLNHNVMYWYQQKSSQAPKLLFHYYDKDFNNEADTPDNFQSRRPNTSFCFLDIRSPGLGDTAMYLCATSRDRRLAEVTDTQYFGPGTRLTVL.